This is a list of T cell receptor beta chains from one sample in a study of cytomegalovirus exposure and HLA in healthy donors. Here immunoSEQ multiplex PCR was the method, and the copy in TCRdb shows in-frame clones only, minus some. The data show just over 150,000 clones, 75% to 80% seen once. Sample: PBMCs. Source of these receptors: a woman in her forties or fifties in good health and CMV-seropositive. Both conserved end residues are trimmed from each CDR3. Size is omitted from some rows. Given values are once, few, many or a class for expanded clones.

>.|TRBV5-4|TRBJ2-2
ASSLELKNTGELF
>once|TRBV29-1|TRBJ2-3
SVGLAGETDTQY
>few|TRBV19|TRBJ2-7
ASSAGVYREQY
>.|TRBV19|TRBJ1-5
ASRTSGGGNQPQH
>.|TRBV4-3|TRBJ1-5
ASSQDRDQPQH
>.|TRBV4-3|TRBJ1-2
ASSRSGTGQEDYT
>.|TRBV4-3|TRBJ2-3
ASSPLGGGGDTQY
>once|TRBV25-1|TRBJ1-2
ASRNDRGDYGYT
>.|TRBV13|TRBJ1-4
ASSRSGVIYEKLF
>once|TRBV28|TRBJ1-2
ASSLGTGPYGYT
>.|TRBV29-1|TRBJ2-7
SVEDPDYYYLEQY
>.|TRBV30|TRBJ2-7
AGTQVDSYEQY
>.|TRBV2|TRBJ2-2
ASSVLGQGDTGELF
>once|TRBV18|TRBJ1-4
ASSPYSGTTNEKLF
>.|TRBV13|TRBJ1-2
ASSHGRVFLNYGYT
>.|TRBV6-5|TRBJ2-1
ASSYSKTSGREQF
>few|TRBV13|TRBJ1-5
ASSFGTGIQPQH
>.|TRBV6-6|.
ASTRTQGHEQY
>.|TRBV28|TRBJ1-6
ASSLQGAGNSPLH
>few|TRBV6-1|TRBJ1-5
ASGRQGLNQPQH
>.|TRBV2|TRBJ2-1
ASNRDTSYNEQF
>once|TRBV5-4|TRBJ1-5
ASSLYGQPQH
>once|TRBV4-1|TRBJ2-3
ASSQRRTASTDTQY
>once|TRBV5-6|TRBJ2-5
ASSLGTGKETQY
>.|TRBV6-1|TRBJ1-5
ASSGGDRAHDSSNQPQH
>.|TRBV10-3|TRBJ2-3
AISEIREAVYGTDTQY
>few|TRBV4-1|TRBJ2-2
ASSHSSNTGELF
>.|TRBV6-1|TRBJ1-3
ASSGIPRPGQGISGNTIY
>.|TRBV2|TRBJ1-1
ASIQGLNTEAF
>.|TRBV6-5|TRBJ1-2
ASRESGTGPGYT
>.|TRBV6-6|TRBJ2-7
ASRPAGTSHEQY
>.|TRBV7-8|TRBJ2-2
ASSFSSSGTGELF
>once|TRBV29-1|TRBJ2-2
SAVTSGVGGELF
>.|TRBV28|TRBJ1-5
ASSPGTGYNQPQH
>once|TRBV6-5|TRBJ2-3
ASSRLAGMADTQY
>.|TRBV18|TRBJ1-2
ASSPDREDGYT
>.|TRBV6-5|TRBJ1-2
ASSYSTGEVIEGYT
>.|TRBV15|TRBJ1-2
ATRPSPRGNYGYT
>.|TRBV29-1|TRBJ2-3
SVRGATAGTDTQY
>once|TRBV10-3|TRBJ1-5
AISLDSSNQPQH
>once|TRBV9|TRBJ1-1
ASSAPGTGGNTEAF
>.|TRBV15|TRBJ1-1
ATSASKNTEAF
>.|TRBV28|TRBJ2-7
ASSTPRESAYEQY
>.|TRBV28|TRBJ2-1
ASTKDGPLSGRASDEQF
>.|TRBV2|TRBJ1-1
ASSFSGTDTEAF
>.|TRBV5-1|TRBJ1-2
ASSPRTRDRDGYT
>.|TRBV28|TRBJ1-3
ASSLGGLAGNTIY
>.|TRBV10-3|TRBJ2-1
AISDLGRGRGVRNNEQF
>.|TRBV5-1|TRBJ2-1
ASSPGGVEQF
>once|TRBV11-2|TRBJ2-3
ASSDRGRPPPDTQY
>.|TRBV5-8|TRBJ2-1
ASSRGGNTYNEQF
>.|TRBV6-5|TRBJ1-2
ASSYETGGSYGYT
>.|TRBV11-2|TRBJ2-1
ASSFFQSYNEQF
>.|TRBV4-2|TRBJ2-3
ASSRLVTSVEDTQY